Sequencing of this T cell receptor beta chain was carried out in a study of PD-1 blockade in classical Hodgkin lymphoma. General study points: Reported findings placed baseline TCR diversity lower in newly diagnosed patients (compared with healthy donors). Later analyses included only patients treated at least 1 year post-ASCT. CD4+ TCR diversity rose significantly by C4D1, and CD8+ TCR diversity did not.

Every one of the patients relapsed after autologous stem cell transplantation (brentuximab vedotin exposure was variable). On this clone: The antigen remains undetermined.

TCRdb's copy holds only in-frame clones and misses some; the assay was immunoSEQ multiplex PCR. The data show 9,000 to 13,000 clones, nearly 80% seen once. Germline CDR1 GTSNPN, CDR2 SVGIG (reference sequence). The CDR3 sequence is 16 residues long. V lost 2 bases and J lost 5, with 19 bases in between. This rearrangement joins TRBV30 to TRBJ2-1, with D maybe TRBD2 (6 bases). The receptor comes from a human donor with classical Hodgkin lymphoma. This specimen was peripheral blood mononuclear cells (PBMCs), taken before the second cycle of nivolumab. The CDR3 loop is CAWSLSRENRDNEQFF. DNA for the CDR3: TGTGCCTGGAGTCTCTCCCGGGAGAATAGGGACAATGAGCAGTTCTTC.